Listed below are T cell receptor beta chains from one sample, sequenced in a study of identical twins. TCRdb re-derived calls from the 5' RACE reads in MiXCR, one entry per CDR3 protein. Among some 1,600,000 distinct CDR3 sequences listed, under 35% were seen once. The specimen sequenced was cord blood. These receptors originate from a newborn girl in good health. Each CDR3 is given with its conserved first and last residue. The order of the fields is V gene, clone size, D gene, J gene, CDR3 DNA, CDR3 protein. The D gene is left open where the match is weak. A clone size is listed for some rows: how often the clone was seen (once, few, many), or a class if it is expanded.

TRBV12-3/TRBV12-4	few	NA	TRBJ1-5	TGTGCCAGCAGTTTAGAGGGTGGGTCCCCTAATCAGCCCCAGCATTTT	CASSLEGGSPNQPQHF
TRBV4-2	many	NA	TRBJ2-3	TGTGCCAGCAGCCAAGATACCGGTCCAGATACGCAGTATTTT	CASSQDTGPDTQYF
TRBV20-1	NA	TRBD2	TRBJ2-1	TGCAGTGCTAGACCCTTTACTAGCGGGAGGGCCGTCTACAATGAGCAGTTCTTC	CSARPFTSGRAVYNEQFF
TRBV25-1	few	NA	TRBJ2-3	TGTGCCAGCAGTGGGGGGAGTCCCCCAGATACGCAGTATTTT	CASSGGSPPDTQYF
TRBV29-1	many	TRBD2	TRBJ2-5	TGCAGCGTTGAAAGGGGAGGGAAGACCCAGTACTTC	CSVERGGKTQYF
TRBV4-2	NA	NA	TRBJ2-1	TGTGCCAGCAGCCAAGTGGGCTCCCTCTACAATGAGCAGTTCTTC	CASSQVGSLYNEQFF
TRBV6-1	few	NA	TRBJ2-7	TGTGCCAGCAGACAGATGAGGGCGTCGGATTGGTCGTACTTC	CASRQMRASDWSYF
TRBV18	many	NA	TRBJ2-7	TGTGCCAGCAGTCCGGGACAAACCTACGAGCAGTACTTC	CASSPGQTYEQYF
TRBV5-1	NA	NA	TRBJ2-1	TGCGCCAGCAGTTTTCGGACAGCCTCCTACAATGAGCAGTTCTTC	CASSFRTASYNEQFF
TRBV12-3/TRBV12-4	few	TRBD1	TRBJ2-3	TGTGCCAGCAGTCCGGACAGGGGGCAGGATACGCAGTATTTT	CASSPDRGQDTQYF
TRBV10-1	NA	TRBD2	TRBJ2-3	TGCGCCAGCAGTGAGTCGAACATAGCGGGGGGGGATACGCAGTATTTT	CASSESNIAGGDTQYF
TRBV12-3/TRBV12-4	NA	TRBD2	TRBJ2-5	TGTGCCAGCAGCCCATCTAGCGGGCCCTCCTACAATGAGCAGTACTTC	CASSPSSGPSYNEQYF
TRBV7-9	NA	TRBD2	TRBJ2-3	TGTGTCAGCACCATTCTCGGCGGGAGAGGCCCAGATACGCAGTATTTT	CVSTILGGRGPDTQYF
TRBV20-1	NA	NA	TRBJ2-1	TGCAGTGCTAGTGACCGCCGCCCCTACAATGAGCAGTTCTTC	CSASDRRPYNEQFF
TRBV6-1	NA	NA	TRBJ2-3	TGTGCCAGCAGTGAAGCGCTTGGGGGTGTGTGGGATACGCAGTATTTT	CASSEALGGVWDTQYF
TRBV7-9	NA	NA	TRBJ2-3	TGTGCCAGCAGCTTAGCAGGGCGGATAGCAGATACGCAGTATTTT	CASSLAGRIADTQYF
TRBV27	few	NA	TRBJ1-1	TGTGCCAGCAGTTTCGGGCCCGGAGGGTCCACTGAAGCTTTCTTT	CASSFGPGGSTEAFF